The rows below give T cell receptor beta chains drawn from one sample of a study of blood T cell repertoires in COVID-19. Data came from immunoSEQ multiplex PCR; TCRdb stores just in-frame clones and leaves some out. The profile shows some 310,000 clones, 90% of them singletons. Sequences were obtained from peripheral blood. The receptors were gathered from a woman younger than 45 with COVID-19, enrolled during active disease. The CDR3 runs from the conserved cysteine through the conserved F or W. D genes are given only for firm matches.

TRBJ1-1 TRBD1 TRBV5-1 13 CASSQGAGSEAFF
TRBJ1-2 TRBD1 TRBV27 14 CASSGTGGVGGYTF
TRBJ2-7 . TRBV10-3 15 CAISEYAGESYEQYF
TRBJ1-5 TRBD1 TRBV10-3 15 CAISETGTGDQPQHF
TRBJ2-2 TRBD2 TRBV9 16 CASSVEAGVKNGELFF
TRBJ2-1 TRBD2 TRBV4-1 19 CASSVGTSGRGGSYNEQFF
TRBJ1-2 . TRBV6-5 12 CASWQGISGYTF
TRBJ2-1 TRBD2 TRBV5-6 16 CASSPKLAGSYNEQFF
TRBJ2-5 TRBD1 TRBV6-6 16 CASRTGQGYLQETQYF
TRBJ2-1 . TRBV7-8 13 CASSLEQYNEQFF
TRBJ1-1 . TRBV27 15 CASREARTRLTEAFF
TRBJ2-7 TRBD2 TRBV4-2 15 CASSLRLAEPVEQYF
TRBJ1-1 . TRBV18 14 CASSLEGYGTEAFF
TRBJ1-5 . TRBV24-1 14 CATSDRFSNQPQHF
TRBJ2-7 . TRBV11-2 11 CASSLSGEQYF
TRBJ1-2 . TRBV14 16 CASSLKRVSGPDGYTF
TRBJ1-6 . TRBV20-1 18 CSASPMPTGGIRNSPLHF
TRBJ1-5 TRBD1 TRBV27 15 CASRPGTGINQPQHF
TRBJ2-7 . TRBV9 12 CASSTGNHEQYF
TRBJ2-7 . TRBV21-1 16 CASSNMGRGSCREQYF
TRBJ2-2 TRBD1 TRBV4-1 16 CASSHDRGGNTGELFF
TRBJ1-5 . TRBV10-3 13 CAMRQDINQPQHF
TRBJ1-3 . TRBV9 13 CASSSNSGNTIYF
TRBJ1-2 TRBD1 TRBV27 14 CASSWDRGRDGYTF
TRBJ2-2 TRBD2 TRBV6-1 18 CASSEIGRAEGNTGELFF
TRBJ1-1 . TRBV5-8 12 CASTFGWTEAFF
TRBJ2-5 TRBD2 TRBV11-2 14 CASSLAGGPETQYF
TRBJ2-7 . TRBV6-5 14 CASSSDSDSPRTYF
TRBJ1-2 . TRBV10-2 14 CASSESGTFYGYTF
TRBJ2-7 TRBD1 TRBV19 15 CASSIAWTGGIEQYF
TRBJ2-5 . TRBV19 13 CASDGGQQETQYF
TRBJ1-5 . TRBV7-2 14 CASSPGVSYQPQHF
TRBJ1-1 TRBD1 TRBV5-1 15 CASSSKTGENTEAFF